A single sample is the source of the 9 T cell receptor beta chains below, sequenced in a study of radiation and T cells in renal cell carcinoma (dated by TCRdb to 2020 to 2021). The library was produced with the immunoSEQ multiplex PCR assay. Entries here come from immuneACCESS through TCRdb and include only in-frame sequences with V and J called. Some clones fail to appear in such tables; in the studies checked, an unresolved V gene covers under half of the shortfall, and the cause of the remainder is unknown. The table for this sample lists roughly 92,000 clones; about 79% of them were counted only once. The top ten clones comprise approximately 7.7% of the sample. Read against the paper, the sample's time point label means: blood 4 weeks post-SBRT, at nephrectomy. The treatment or condition label corresponds to: 15 Gy SBRT to primary tumor, nephrectomy 4 weeks later. The sequenced sample was blood, obtained from a patient whose treatment included radiotherapy and nephrectomy. The receptors shown here come from a man in his 60s with renal cell carcinoma.

The genes are TRBV13 and TRBJ1-2; 9 nucleotides agree with TRBD1. The CDR3 totals 16 residues. With 4 bases clipped from V and 2 bases from J, the junction kept 8 bases outside the gene matches. Germline V CDR1 and CDR2: PRHDT, FYEKMQ (reference sequence). The CDR3 DNA sequence: TGTGCCAGCAGCTCAACCGGGACAGGGATGAACTATGGCTACACCTTC. Its protein product is CASSSTGTGMNYGYTF.

V is TRBV28 and J is TRBJ1-2; D is possibly TRBD1 (5 bases). Germline values: CDR1 MDHEN, CDR2 SYDVKM. The V end was cut by 2 bases, the J end by 5 bases, with 9 bases between. The CDR3 is 13 residues long. The CDR3, as DNA: TGTGCCAGCAGTTTAGAGGACAATTATGGCTACACCTTC. It encodes CASSLEDNYGYTF.

In nucleotides, the CDR3 is TGTGCCAGCAGCTTAGATGCACTGGGTCCAACAGATACGCAGTATTTT. Translation: CASSLDALGPTDTQYF. The rearrangement uses TRBV7-2 and TRBJ2-3, with no clear D. Trimming took off 1 base at V and 3 bases at J, with 14 bases between the two ends. The CDR3 is made up of 16 amino acids. From germline, CDR1 is SGHTA and CDR2 FQGNSA.

The genes are TRBV6-5 and TRBJ1-5; D perhaps matches TRBD1 (5 bases). The CDR3 has 14 amino acids. Trimming pared 6 bases from V and 8 bases from J, leaving 17 bases between. CDR1 and CDR2 (germline): MNHEY, SVGAGI. The CDR3 sequence is CASSPAPTGKPQHF. The DNA for the CDR3 is TGTGCCAGCAGCCCCGCCCCAACAGGAAAGCCCCAGCATTTT.

The chain couples TRBV20-1 to TRBJ2-7, with TRBD2 as a possible D gene (6 bases). Trimming cost V 7 bases and J 9 bases, with 16 bases left between them. This CDR3 is 11 amino acids long. Germline CDR1 and CDR2: DFQATT and SNEGSKA (reference sequence). CDR3 residues: CSGMTRGGQYF. The CDR3, as DNA: TGCAGTGGTATGACAAGGGGAGGGCAGTACTTC.

The chain combines TRBV5-4 with TRBJ2-1, with TRBD1 as a possible D gene (5 bases). The CDR3 covers 14 residues. Germline values: CDR1 SGHNT, CDR2 YYREEE (reference sequence). V was pared by 2 bases and J by 3 bases, with 9 bases between. The CDR3 DNA is TGTGCCAGCAGCTTAGGGGCGGTCTACAATGAGCAGTTCTTC. Translation: CASSLGAVYNEQFF.

The rearrangement joins TRBV2 to TRBJ2-3; 9 nucleotides match TRBD2. Unmatched junction bases numbered 10, after V lost 7 bases and J lost 5 bases. The germline V gene has CDR1 SNHLY and CDR2 FYNNEI. There are 15 residues in the CDR3. CDR3 protein: CASIRTSDLIDTQYF. DNA of the CDR3: TGTGCCAGCATTCGGACTAGCGATCTGATAGATACGCAGTATTTT.

The chain links TRBV23-1 to TRBJ2-7; 12 positions agree with TRBD2. TRBV23-1 belongs to the ORF category, with a function that is uncertain. V lost 6 bases, J lost 4 bases, and 7 bases stayed unmatched. The CDR3 contains 15 residues. The CDR3 coding sequence is TGCGCCAGCAGAGATACTAGCGGGAGGCCTTACGAGCAGTACTTC. Translated: CASRDTSGRPYEQYF.

In its sample, this clone was seen once. The chain links TRBV10-2 to TRBJ2-1, with 11 bases matching TRBD2. The V gene end was trimmed by 3 bases and the J gene end by 8 bases; junction bases not matched to a gene: 12. CDR1 is WSHSY and CDR2 is SAAADI in the germline V gene. This CDR3 is built from 17 residues. The CDR3 bases are TGCGCCAGCAGTGATCCTGCTACTAGCGGGAGTATCGATGAGCAGTTCTTC. Amino acid sequence: CASSDPATSGSIDEQFF.